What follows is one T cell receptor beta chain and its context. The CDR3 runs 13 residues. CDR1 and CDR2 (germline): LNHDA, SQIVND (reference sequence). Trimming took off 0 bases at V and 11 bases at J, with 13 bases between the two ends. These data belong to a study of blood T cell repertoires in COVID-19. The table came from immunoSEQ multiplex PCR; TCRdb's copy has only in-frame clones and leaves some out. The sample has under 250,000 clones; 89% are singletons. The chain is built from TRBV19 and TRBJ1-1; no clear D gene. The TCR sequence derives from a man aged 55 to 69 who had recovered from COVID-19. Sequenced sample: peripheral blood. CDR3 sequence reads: CASSIDQALGAFF. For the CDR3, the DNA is TGTGCCAGTAGTATAGACCAGGCCCTTGGGGCTTTCTTT. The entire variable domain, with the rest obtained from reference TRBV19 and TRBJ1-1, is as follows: DGGITQSPKYLFRKEGQNVTLSCEQNLNHDAMYWYRQDPGQGLRLIYYSQIVNDFQKGDIAEGYSVSREKKESFPLTVTSAQKNPTAFYLCASSIDQALGAFFGQGTRLTVV.